Listed below are T cell receptor beta chains from one sample, sequenced in a study of cytomegalovirus exposure and HLA in healthy donors. Only in-frame clones appear in the TCRdb table, and some are missing; sequencing was by immunoSEQ multiplex PCR. The sample carries about 160,000 clones, 55% to 70% recorded once. Sequences were obtained from PBMCs. These receptors were taken from a woman between 40 and 50 years old in good health and CMV-seropositive. Each CDR3 is given with its conserved first and last residue. A D gene is named only where the DNA matches it firmly. Expanded clones get a size class; other rows say once, few or many, or leave the size out.

-	TRBJ2-5	TRBV4-2	TRBD2	CASSQGGSGLGTQYF	TGTGCCAGCAGCCAAGGAGGTAGCGGGCTGGGGACCCAGTACTTC
few	TRBJ2-2	TRBV19	-	CASSMNRVAGELFF	TGTGCCAGTAGTATGAACAGGGTTGCCGGGGAGCTGTTTTTT
once	TRBJ2-7	TRBV15	-	CATSRDLGGYEQYF	TGTGCCACCAGCAGAGATCTTGGCGGCTACGAGCAGTACTTC
-	TRBJ2-7	TRBV5-1	-	CASSPALSSYEQYF	TGCGCCAGCAGCCCAGCGCTGAGCTCCTACGAGCAGTACTTC
-	TRBJ2-6	TRBV2	-	CASAGTGANVLTF	TGTGCCAGCGCGGGAACTGGGGCCAACGTCCTGACTTTC
-	TRBJ2-1	TRBV9	TRBD2	CASSATIAGGYNEQFF	TGTGCCAGCAGCGCGACGATAGCGGGGGGCTACAATGAGCAGTTCTTC
-	TRBJ1-5	TRBV9	-	CASSVEAQGGQPQHF	TGTGCCAGCAGCGTAGAAGCCCAGGGCGGTCAGCCCCAGCATTTT
-	TRBJ2-1	TRBV6-1	TRBD2	CASSEVVAGGPWQFF	TGTGCCAGCAGTGAAGTGGTAGCGGGGGGGCCTTGGCAGTTCTTC
-	TRBJ2-7	TRBV10-3	-	CAISEFAGEEYEQYF	TGTGCCATCAGTGAGTTTGCAGGGGAAGAATACGAGCAGTACTTC
-	TRBJ1-2	TRBV6-5	TRBD1	CASTQTGGGYGYTF	TGTGCCAGCACCCAGACAGGGGGCGGTTATGGCTACACCTTC
-	TRBJ2-3	TRBV7-2	-	CASSMGIHLDTQYF	TGTGCCAGCAGCATGGGCATACACTTAGATACGCAGTATTTT
-	TRBJ2-7	TRBV27	TRBD2	CASSPVAGAYEQYF	TGTGCCAGCAGTCCTGTGGCGGGGGCCTACGAGCAGTACTTC
-	TRBJ1-1	TRBV7-9	TRBD1	CASSSGTENTEAFF	TGTGCCAGCAGCTCCGGGACAGAGAACACTGAAGCTTTCTTT
-	TRBJ1-2	TRBV6-5	TRBD1	CAARQGMNGYTF	TGTGCCGCGCGACAGGGAATGAATGGCTACACCTTC
-	TRBJ2-7	TRBV6-5	-	CASSYSRDEQYF	TGTGCCAGCAGTTACTCCCGGGACGAGCAGTACTTC
-	TRBJ2-3	TRBV10-3	-	CAISDPGADTQYF	TGTGCCATCAGTGATCCAGGGGCAGATACGCAGTATTTT
once	TRBJ1-1	TRBV7-9	-	CSSSLVGPGGGEAFF	TGTTCCAGCAGCTTAGTTGGTCCGGGAGGAGGTGAAGCTTTCTTT
few	TRBJ2-7	TRBV5-6	-	CASSFGGSYEQYF	TGTGCCAGCAGCTTCGGCGGCTCCTACGAGCAGTACTTC
-	TRBJ2-5	TRBV28	-	CASGAEGETQYF	TGTGCCAGCGGAGCCGAGGGAGAGACCCAGTACTTC
once	TRBJ1-2	TRBV5-1	TRBD1	CASSPGQGALGYTF	TGCGCCAGCAGCCCGGGACAGGGGGCATTGGGCTACACCTTC
-	TRBJ2-1	TRBV2	TRBD2	CASTKGLASYNEQFF	TGTGCCAGCACTAAGGGACTAGCCAGCTACAATGAGCAGTTCTTC
-	TRBJ2-2	TRBV5-1	-	CASSLSELETGELFF	TGCGCCAGCAGCTTGAGCGAGCTGGAAACCGGGGAGCTGTTTTTT
-	TRBJ2-1	TRBV27	TRBD2	CATGTSSYNEQFF	TGTGCCACCGGGACTAGCAGTTACAATGAGCAGTTCTTC
-	TRBJ2-2	TRBV19	-	CASSIDRVFAGELFF	TGTGCCAGTAGTATAGACAGGGTCTTCGCCGGGGAGCTGTTTTTT
-	TRBJ2-7	TRBV7-2	TRBD2	CASSSPGGLAGGTHYEQYF	TGTGCCAGCAGCTCCCCCGGAGGGCTAGCGGGAGGGACCCACTACGAGCAGTACTTC
once	TRBJ2-1	TRBV5-4	-	CASSLVSSYNEQFF	TGTGCCAGCAGCTTGGTTAGCTCCTACAATGAGCAGTTCTTC
-	TRBJ1-2	TRBV15	-	CATSRSLSGGYTF	TGTGCCACCAGCAGATCCCTTTCGGGTGGCTACACCTTC
-	TRBJ2-1	TRBV19	-	CASSIGNEGGEQFF	TGTGCCAGTAGTATAGGGAACGAGGGTGGAGAGCAGTTCTTC
few	TRBJ2-5	TRBV6-6	-	CASSYSSWETQYF	TGTGCCAGCAGTTACTCGAGTTGGGAGACCCAGTACTTC
-	TRBJ2-7	TRBV6-5	TRBD1	CASSLHPGQLLYEQYF	TGTGCCAGCAGTTTACACCCGGGACAGCTACTCTACGAGCAGTACTTC
few	TRBJ2-7	TRBV11-2	TRBD2	CASSLEGGYEQYF	TGTGCCAGCAGCTTAGAGGGGGGGTACGAGCAGTACTTC
-	TRBJ2-2	TRBV5-5	-	CASSRMEGRAGELFF	TGTGCCAGCAGCAGGATGGAGGGCCGGGCCGGGGAGCTGTTTTTT
-	TRBJ1-1	TRBV7-3	-	CASSLGQSSEAFF	TGTGCCAGCAGCTTAGGACAATCTAGTGAAGCTTTCTTT
-	TRBJ2-2	TRBV6-5	-	CASSYLAGSTGELFF	TGTGCCAGCAGTTACTTGGCGGGAAGCACCGGGGAGCTGTTTTTT
-	TRBJ1-5	TRBV7-2	TRBD1	CASSAGTGGYQPQHF	TGTGCCAGCAGCGCCGGGACAGGGGGATACCAGCCCCAGCATTTT
-	TRBJ2-7	TRBV28	TRBD1	CASSSSSWDRRYEQYF	TGTGCCAGCAGTTCCTCCTCCTGGGACAGACGCTACGAGCAGTACTTC
few	TRBJ1-4	TRBV6-6	TRBD1	CASSQRTGGTEKLFF	TGTGCCAGCAGTCAACGGACAGGGGGTACTGAAAAACTGTTTTTT
-	TRBJ1-5	TRBV6-6	-	CASSYNRDQPQHF	TGTGCCAGCAGTTACAACAGAGACCAGCCCCAGCATTTT
few	TRBJ1-1	TRBV7-8	TRBD1	CASSRRQGTGTEAFF	TGTGCCAGCAGCAGGCGACAGGGGACGGGCACTGAAGCTTTCTTT
-	TRBJ1-4	TRBV9	-	CASSNLGTEGEKLFF	TGTGCCAGCAGCAATCTCGGAACCGAGGGTGAAAAACTGTTTTTT
-	TRBJ2-5	TRBV28	-	CASSFSRGLETQYF	TGTGCCAGCAGTTTTTCCAGGGGTCTCGAGACCCAGTACTTC
-	TRBJ1-2	TRBV2	TRBD1	CASTLLGTGGGYGYTF	TGTGCCAGCACTTTACTGGGGACAGGGGGCGGGTATGGCTACACCTTC
-	TRBJ1-2	TRBV5-4	-	CASSLGQQGEGIYGYTF	TGTGCCAGCAGTTTGGGTCAACAGGGAGAGGGGATCTATGGCTACACCTTC
-	TRBJ1-1	TRBV10-3	-	CAISESGGRGIEAFF	TGTGCCATCAGTGAGTCGGGAGGGAGAGGAATTGAAGCTTTCTTT
-	TRBJ2-7	TRBV5-4	TRBD2	CASSFQAGGPTHEQYF	TGTGCCAGCAGCTTTCAAGCGGGAGGGCCGACCCACGAGCAGTACTTC
-	TRBJ2-3	TRBV9	-	CASSAAANTDTQYF	TGTGCCAGCAGCGCAGCGGCTAACACAGATACGCAGTATTTT
few	TRBJ1-2	TRBV6-5	TRBD1	CASSYQGAGGYPF	TGTGCCAGCAGTTACCAGGGGGCGGGTGGCTACCCCTTC
-	TRBJ1-1	TRBV18	-	CASSPGWGDYTEAFF	TGTGCCAGCTCACCTGGTTGGGGGGATTACACTGAAGCTTTCTTT
-	TRBJ2-3	TRBV2	-	CASKQRLLSTDTQYF	TGTGCCAGCAAGCAGCGATTGTTAAGCACAGATACGCAGTATTTT
-	TRBJ2-4	TRBV19	TRBD2	CATRKTGTSVWVQYF	TGTGCCACTAGGAAAACCGGGACTAGCGTTTGGGTTCAGTACTTC
-	TRBJ2-7	TRBV5-1	-	CASSLGQEIYEQYF	TGCGCCAGCAGCTTGGGCCAGGAAATCTACGAGCAGTACTTC
-	TRBJ2-7	TRBV5-5	-	CASSLDGGSVRSKEQYF	TGTGCCAGCAGCTTGGATGGGGGGTCGGTTCGTTCGAAAGAGCAGTACTTC
-	TRBJ2-7	TRBV7-9	-	CASTTPVGGGVYEQYF	TGTGCCAGCACCACTCCCGTAGGGGGGGGCGTCTACGAGCAGTACTTC
-	TRBJ2-7	TRBV6-6	-	CATVGGARDEQYF	TGTGCCACCGTGGGCGGGGCGCGGGACGAGCAGTACTTC
-	TRBJ1-2	TRBV5-6	-	CASSGQTNYGYTF	TGTGCCAGCAGCGGACAGACTAACTATGGCTACACCTTC
-	TRBJ2-3	TRBV7-3	TRBD1	CASSRDRGIDTQYF	TGTGCCAGCAGCAGGGACAGGGGGATAGATACGCAGTATTTT
-	TRBJ1-2	TRBV15	-	CATSHPTGVGGYTF	TGTGCCACCAGCCACCCGACGGGAGTTGGGGGCTACACCTTC
-	TRBJ2-1	TRBV4-3	TRBD2	CASSQDIMVGGGVNEQFF	TGCGCCAGCAGCCAAGATATTATGGTGGGGGGAGGGGTCAATGAGCAGTTCTTC
once	TRBJ2-7	TRBV5-1	-	CASSQEYPSYEQYF	TGCGCCAGCAGCCAAGAGTACCCGTCCTACGAGCAGTACTTC
-	TRBJ2-7	TRBV5-1	TRBD1	CASSSSTGAYEQYF	TGCGCCAGCAGCTCATCGACAGGGGCATACGAGCAGTACTTC